This T cell receptor beta chain emerged from a study of T cell responses to AZD1222 COVID-19 vaccine. Measured with immunoSEQ multiplex PCR; TCRdb has only the in-frame clones, and not every one. The sample holds 180,000 or so clones, more than 70% seen once. Trimming stripped 6 bases from V and 1 base from J, with 6 bases between. Germline V lookup: CDR1 LNHDA, CDR2 SQIVND (reference sequence). This CDR3 region has 12 residues. The J gene is TRBJ1-2, the V gene TRBV19; D is unresolved. Sequenced here: peripheral blood, sampled 28 days after the second AZD1222 dose. This clonotype was sampled from an adult who received the AZD1222 COVID-19 vaccine. Written as DNA, the CDR3 is TGTGCCAGTAGCCTAGTTAACTATGGCTACACCTTC. This translates into CASSLVNYGYTF.